This entry is about one T cell receptor (beta chain). These data belong to a study of STAT5B mutations in CD4+ large granular lymphocyte leukemia. This was a survey-level run. Some clones are missing from TCRdb's copy, which holds only in-frame ones; the method was immunoSEQ multiplex PCR. The sample contains 25,000 to 30,000 clones, approximately 79% of which appear only once. The sequencing input was CD4+ T cells from blood buffy coats. The clonotype originates from a human donor in good health.

CDR3 bases: TGCAGCGTTGTTGCTTCCCCCAATCAGCCCCAGCATTTT. The encoded protein is CSVVASPNQPQHF. The chain employs TRBV29-1 and TRBJ1-5; the D is unclear. The ends were cut back, 4 bases at V and 3 bases at J, with 10 bases in the middle. CDR1 is SQVTM and CDR2 is ANQGSEA in the germline V gene. The CDR3 spans 13 residues. Complete variable domain (other parts from reference TRBV29-1 and TRBJ1-5): SAVISQKPSRDICQRGTSLTIQCQVDSQVTMMFWYRQQPGQSLTLIATANQGSEATYESGFVIDKFPISRPNLTFSTLTVSNMSPEDSSIYLCSVVASPNQPQHFGDGTRLSIL.